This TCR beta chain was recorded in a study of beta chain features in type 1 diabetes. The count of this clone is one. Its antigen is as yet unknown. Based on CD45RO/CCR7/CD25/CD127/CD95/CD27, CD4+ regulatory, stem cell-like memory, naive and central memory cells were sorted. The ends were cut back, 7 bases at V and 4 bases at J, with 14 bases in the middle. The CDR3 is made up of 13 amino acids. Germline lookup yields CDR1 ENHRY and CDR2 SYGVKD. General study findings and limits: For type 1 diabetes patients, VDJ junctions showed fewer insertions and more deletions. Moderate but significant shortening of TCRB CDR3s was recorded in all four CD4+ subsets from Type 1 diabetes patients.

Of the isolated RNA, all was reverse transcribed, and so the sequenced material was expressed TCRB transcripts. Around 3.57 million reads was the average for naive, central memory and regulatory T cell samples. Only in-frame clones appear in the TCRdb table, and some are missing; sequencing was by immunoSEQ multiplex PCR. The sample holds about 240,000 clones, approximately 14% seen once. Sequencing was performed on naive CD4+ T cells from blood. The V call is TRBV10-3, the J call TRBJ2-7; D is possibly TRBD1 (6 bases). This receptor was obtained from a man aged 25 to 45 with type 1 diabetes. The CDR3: CAITRTDPYEQYF. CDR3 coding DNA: TGTGCCATCACTCGGACAGACCCGTACGAGCAGTACTTC.